This T cell receptor (beta chain) was obtained from a study of shared clonotypes between healthy human individuals. As to this clone: Its antigen remains unidentified.

The authors split each subset's genomic DNA evenly across several immunoSEQ plates. Repertoires were generated with immunoSEQ multiplex PCR, while TCRdb's copy carries only in-frame clones and drops some. The profile shows 2 million to 2.5 million clones, 90% to 96% of them singletons. V was trimmed by 2 bases and J by 0 bases, leaving 5 bases between them. CDR3 size: 13 residues. From germline, CDR1 is GTSNPN and CDR2 SVGIG (reference sequence). Findings and caveats of the study: Naive subsets generally had larger estimated richness than memory subsets. There were few donors, and this limited the genetic and exposure-history diversity represented.

The source is a man between 18 and 35 years old in good health. The chain joins TRBV30 to TRBJ1-5; unclear D gene. Sequenced: naive CD4+ T cells sorted from blood. Specified subset: CD45RA+ positively selected. The CDR3 reads CAWSPNSNQPQHF. The CDR3 DNA reads as TGTGCCTGGAGTCCAAATAGCAATCAGCCCCAGCATTTT.